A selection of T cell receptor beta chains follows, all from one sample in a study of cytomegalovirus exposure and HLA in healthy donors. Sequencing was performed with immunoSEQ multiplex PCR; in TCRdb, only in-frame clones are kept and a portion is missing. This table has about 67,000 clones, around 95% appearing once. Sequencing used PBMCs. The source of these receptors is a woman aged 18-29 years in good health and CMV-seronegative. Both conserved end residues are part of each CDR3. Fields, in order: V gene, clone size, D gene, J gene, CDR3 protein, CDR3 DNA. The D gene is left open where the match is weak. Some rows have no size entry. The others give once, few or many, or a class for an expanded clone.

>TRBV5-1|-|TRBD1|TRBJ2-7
CASRDSSYEQYF
TGCGCCAGCCGGGACAGTTCCTACGAGCAGTACTTC
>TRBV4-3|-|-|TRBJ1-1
CASSHRGASEAFF
TGCGCCAGCAGCCATCGGGGGGCGTCGGAAGCTTTCTTT
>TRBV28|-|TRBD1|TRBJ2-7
CASSSWTGGTGEQYF
TGTGCCAGCAGTTCCTGGACAGGGGGGACGGGAGAGCAGTACTTC
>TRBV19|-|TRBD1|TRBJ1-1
CASSKPTRDRGWLDTEAFF
TGTGCCAGTAGTAAGCCAACTCGGGACAGGGGCTGGTTGGATACTGAAGCTTTCTTT
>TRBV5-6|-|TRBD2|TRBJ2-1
CASSLGRLAGIDEQFF
TGTGCCAGCAGCTTGGGGCGTCTAGCGGGGATCGATGAGCAGTTCTTC
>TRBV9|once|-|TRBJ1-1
CASSVQGGTEAFF
TGTGCCAGCAGCGTACAGGGTGGGACTGAAGCTTTCTTT
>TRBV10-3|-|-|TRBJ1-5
CASREGFLDDQPQHF
TGTGCCTCCAGGGAGGGTTTTCTCGACGATCAGCCCCAGCATTTT
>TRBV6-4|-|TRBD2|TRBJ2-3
CASSGLAGADTQYF
TGTGCCAGCAGTGGACTAGCGGGGGCAGATACGCAGTATTTT
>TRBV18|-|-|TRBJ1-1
CASSPAALNTEAFF
TGTGCCAGCTCACCGGCCGCATTGAACACTGAAGCTTTCTTT
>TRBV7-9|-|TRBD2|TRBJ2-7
CASSLALGGGAPSYEQYF
TGTGCCAGCAGCTTAGCGCTGGGCGGGGGGGCGCCCAGCTACGAGCAGTACTTC
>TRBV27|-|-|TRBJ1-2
CASSLRGREATGYTF
TGTGCCAGCAGTTTAAGGGGCCGGGAGGCTACCGGCTACACCTTC
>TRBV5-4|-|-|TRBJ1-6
CASSPRAGFNSPLHF
TGTGCCAGCAGCCCGAGGGCGGGGTTTAATTCACCCCTCCACTTT
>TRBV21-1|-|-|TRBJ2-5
CASSKVNGQGDETQYF
TGTGCCAGCAGCAAAGTAAATGGGCAGGGGGACGAGACCCAGTACTTC
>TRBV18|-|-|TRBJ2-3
CASSLPGLSTDTQYF
TGTGCCAGCTCACTTCCGGGACTTAGCACAGATACGCAGTATTTT
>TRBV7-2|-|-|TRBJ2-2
CASSFFRANTGELFF
TGTGCCAGCAGCTTTTTCCGGGCGAACACCGGGGAGCTGTTTTTT
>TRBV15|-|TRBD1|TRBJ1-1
CATSRVDRGGTEAFF
TGTGCCACCAGCAGAGTCGACAGGGGTGGAACTGAAGCTTTCTTT
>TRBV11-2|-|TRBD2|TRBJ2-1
CASSLGRLAGHNEQFF
TGTGCCAGCAGCTTAGGTAGACTAGCGGGGCACAATGAGCAGTTCTTC
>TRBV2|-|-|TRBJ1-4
CASSDPVRGGREKLFF
TGTGCCAGCAGTGACCCCGTTAGGGGAGGAAGGGAAAAACTGTTTTTT
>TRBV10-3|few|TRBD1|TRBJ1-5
CAISDGTGTQHF
TGTGCCATCAGTGATGGGACAGGGACCCAGCATTTT
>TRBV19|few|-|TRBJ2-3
CASRTAGSATDTQYF
TGTGCCAGTAGGACGGCGGGGAGTGCCACAGATACGCAGTATTTT